A selection of T cell receptor beta chains follows, all from one sample in a study of shared clonotypes between healthy human individuals. The assay was immunoSEQ multiplex PCR, and TCRdb's table has in-frame clones only and misses some. Of 2 million to 2.5 million clones detected, approximately 95% appear once; the ten largest clones hold roughly 0.13%. Sequencing input: naive CD4+ T cells sorted from blood. The receptors here all came from a man aged 18 to 35 in good health. Both conserved end residues are part of each CDR3. Fields, in order: clone size, D gene, J gene, V gene, CDR3 protein, CDR3 DNA. D genes are given only for firm matches. Clone size is stated in some rows and not others, as once, few, many or a class when expanded.

size: NA
D: TRBD1
J: TRBJ1-3
V: TRBV30
CDR3: CAWSEGQIYQSGNTIYF
DNA: TGTGCCTGGAGTGAGGGACAGATCTACCAAAGCGGGAACACCATATATTTT

size: once
D: NA
J: TRBJ1-3
V: TRBV18
CDR3: CASSQGASGNTIYF
DNA: TGTGCCAGCTCACAGGGAGCCTCTGGAAACACCATATATTTT

size: NA
D: NA
J: TRBJ1-5
V: TRBV19
CDR3: CASSLSGANQPQHF
DNA: TGTGCCAGTAGCCTATCAGGAGCTAATCAGCCCCAGCATTTT

size: NA
D: TRBD1
J: TRBJ2-1
V: TRBV10-3
CDR3: CAISHGTGRNNEQFF
DNA: TGTGCCATCAGTCACGGGACAGGGCGTAACAATGAGCAGTTCTTC

size: NA
D: TRBD1
J: TRBJ2-7
V: TRBV10-3
CDR3: CAISAPGQGPYEQYF
DNA: TGTGCCATCAGTGCGCCGGGACAGGGGCCCTACGAGCAGTACTTC

size: NA
D: NA
J: TRBJ2-2
V: TRBV5-1
CDR3: CASSSRAVGFTGELFF
DNA: TGCGCCAGCAGCTCCCGGGCCGTAGGTTTCACCGGGGAGCTGTTTTTT

size: NA
D: TRBD1
J: TRBJ1-2
V: TRBV30
CDR3: CAWSAETGPYGYTF
DNA: TGTGCCTGGAGTGCGGAGACAGGGCCCTATGGCTACACCTTC

size: NA
D: NA
J: TRBJ1-2
V: TRBV29-1
CDR3: CSVEDWRGLLFRSYTF
DNA: TGCAGCGTTGAAGATTGGAGGGGACTCTTGTTTCGTAGCTACACCTTC

size: once
D: NA
J: TRBJ2-1
V: TRBV5-1
CDR3: CASSLYPTGTSELNEQFF
DNA: TGCGCCAGCAGCTTGTACCCCACCGGGACGTCGGAGCTGAATGAGCAGTTCTTC

size: NA
D: TRBD2
J: TRBJ2-7
V: TRBV7-2
CDR3: CASSLAGTSGGSSYEQYF
DNA: TGTGCCAGCAGCTTAGCAGGGACTAGCGGGGGATCCTCCTACGAGCAGTACTTC

size: NA
D: NA
J: TRBJ1-3
V: TRBV10-3
CDR3: CAVLASYGNTIYF
DNA: TGTGCCGTCCTCGCAAGCTATGGAAACACCATATATTTT

size: NA
D: NA
J: TRBJ1-1
V: TRBV7-3
CDR3: CASSLQGRGAEAFF
DNA: TGTGCCAGCAGCTTACAAGGGCGGGGCGCTGAAGCTTTCTTT

size: NA
D: NA
J: TRBJ2-7
V: TRBV6-1
CDR3: CAIRRNQISYEQYF
DNA: TGTGCCATCCGGAGGAACCAGATTAGCTACGAGCAGTACTTC

size: NA
D: NA
J: TRBJ2-3
V: TRBV2
CDR3: CASNQGRARRPTDTQYF
DNA: TGTGCCAGCAACCAGGGAAGGGCCCGGAGGCCCACAGATACGCAGTATTTT

size: NA
D: NA
J: TRBJ1-1
V: TRBV10-2
CDR3: CASTLTEMNTEAFF
DNA: TGCGCCAGCACCCTGACGGAGATGAACACTGAAGCTTTCTTT

size: NA
D: NA
J: TRBJ1-1
V: TRBV28
CDR3: CASSLGARRNTEAFF
DNA: TGTGCCAGCAGTTTAGGAGCCCGGAGGAACACTGAAGCTTTCTTT

size: NA
D: NA
J: TRBJ1-4
V: TRBV5-6
CDR3: CASSWAGTTAFF
DNA: TGTGCCAGCAGCTGGGCCGGGACAACGGCGTTTTTT

size: NA
D: NA
J: TRBJ2-3
V: TRBV29-1
CDR3: CSVGGSALSTDTQYF
DNA: TGCAGCGTTGGGGGGAGCGCCCTTAGCACAGATACGCAGTATTTT

size: once
D: NA
J: TRBJ2-7
V: TRBV6-1
CDR3: CASTGGGGPYEQYF
DNA: TGTGCCAGCACCGGAGGGGGGGGGCCCTACGAGCAGTACTTC

size: NA
D: NA
J: TRBJ2-1
V: TRBV11-2
CDR3: CASSLVREWELVNEQFF
DNA: TGTGCCAGCAGCTTAGTGCGGGAATGGGAGTTAGTGAATGAGCAGTTCTTC

size: NA
D: NA
J: TRBJ2-2
V: TRBV2
CDR3: CASSEDRKNTGELFF
DNA: TGTGCCAGCAGTGAAGATCGGAAGAACACCGGGGAGCTGTTTTTT

size: NA
D: NA
J: TRBJ1-5
V: TRBV10-3
CDR3: CATYTDSFHQPQHF
DNA: TGTGCCACCTATACTGACAGCTTCCATCAGCCCCAGCATTTT

size: NA
D: NA
J: TRBJ1-1
V: TRBV10-3
CDR3: CAISESGTPLEAFF
DNA: TGTGCCATCAGTGAGTCGGGGACACCACTGGAAGCTTTCTTT

size: NA
D: NA
J: TRBJ2-3
V: TRBV7-8
CDR3: CASSLDGGSTDTQYF
DNA: TGTGCCAGCAGCTTAGACGGAGGGAGCACAGATACGCAGTATTTT

size: NA
D: TRBD1
J: TRBJ2-3
V: TRBV2
CDR3: CASRRGTGGSTDTQYF
DNA: TGTGCCAGCCGGCGGGGGACAGGGGGCTCCACAGATACGCAGTATTTT

size: NA
D: NA
J: TRBJ1-2
V: TRBV18
CDR3: CASSPTSDHYGYTF
DNA: TGTGCCAGCTCACCAACGAGCGATCACTATGGCTACACCTTC

size: NA
D: TRBD2
J: TRBJ2-7
V: TRBV5-6
CDR3: CASSRLAGRGEQYF
DNA: TGTGCCAGCAGCCGACTAGCGGGGAGAGGCGAGCAGTACTTC

size: NA
D: NA
J: TRBJ2-1
V: TRBV7-9
CDR3: CASSLWEVKGNEQFF
DNA: TGTGCCAGCAGCTTATGGGAAGTCAAGGGTAATGAGCAGTTCTTC

size: NA
D: NA
J: TRBJ2-6
V: TRBV28
CDR3: CASSPEGPRTGTVFSGANVLTF
DNA: TGTGCCAGCAGCCCGGAGGGTCCCCGGACCGGGACGGTCTTCTCTGGGGCCAACGTCCTGACTTTC

size: NA
D: TRBD2
J: TRBJ2-5
V: TRBV7-7
CDR3: CASSPAGAGETQYF
DNA: TGTGCTAGCAGCCCAGCGGGGGCGGGGGAGACCCAGTACTTC

size: NA
D: NA
J: TRBJ1-2
V: TRBV6-1
CDR3: CASSEGSLAPYGYTF
DNA: TGTGCCAGCAGTGAGGGGTCGCTGGCCCCCTATGGCTACACCTTC

size: NA
D: NA
J: TRBJ2-5
V: TRBV19
CDR3: CASSGAVTQETQYF
DNA: TGTGCCAGTAGTGGGGCGGTGACACAAGAGACCCAGTACTTC

size: NA
D: NA
J: TRBJ2-2
V: TRBV2
CDR3: CASSEAAGSGGELFF
DNA: TGTGCCAGCAGTGAAGCTGCCGGGAGCGGCGGGGAGCTGTTTTTT

size: NA
D: TRBD1
J: TRBJ2-5
V: TRBV2
CDR3: CASSENRGSETQYF
DNA: TGTGCCAGCAGTGAAAACAGGGGGTCGGAGACCCAGTACTTC

size: NA
D: NA
J: TRBJ2-3
V: TRBV29-1
CDR3: CSVLPQENTQYF
DNA: TGCAGCGTTCTCCCACAGGAAAATACGCAGTATTTT

size: NA
D: NA
J: TRBJ2-6
V: TRBV5-4
CDR3: CASNWDARSGANVLTF
DNA: TGTGCCAGCAACTGGGACGCGCGCTCTGGGGCCAACGTCCTGACTTTC

size: NA
D: NA
J: TRBJ1-1
V: TRBV6-5
CDR3: CASSGHLSPFEAFF
DNA: TGTGCCAGCAGTGGACATCTAAGCCCTTTTGAAGCTTTCTTT

size: NA
D: NA
J: TRBJ2-4
V: TRBV5-1
CDR3: CASSLTGGTKNIQYF
DNA: TGCGCCAGCAGCTTGACGGGTGGGACCAAAAACATTCAGTACTTC

size: NA
D: TRBD1
J: TRBJ2-2
V: TRBV4-3
CDR3: CASSQEAQGAGWLFF
DNA: TGCGCCAGCAGCCAAGAGGCCCAGGGGGCGGGATGGCTGTTTTTT

size: NA
D: NA
J: TRBJ1-1
V: TRBV28
CDR3: CASIGTVRTEAFF
DNA: TGTGCCAGCATAGGGACGGTAAGGACTGAAGCTTTCTTT

size: NA
D: NA
J: TRBJ2-1
V: TRBV29-1
CDR3: CSVGAPSGYNEQFF
DNA: TGCAGCGTTGGGGCTCCCTCGGGATACAATGAGCAGTTCTTC

size: NA
D: TRBD1
J: TRBJ1-1
V: TRBV4-2
CDR3: CASSQEQGDEAFF
DNA: TGTGCCAGCAGCCAAGAGCAGGGGGATGAAGCTTTCTTT

size: NA
D: TRBD2
J: TRBJ2-5
V: TRBV11-2
CDR3: CASSFTSGGRTQYF
DNA: TGTGCCAGCAGCTTTACTAGCGGGGGGAGGACCCAGTACTTC